What follows are 10 T cell receptor beta chains derived from one specimen sequenced in a study of molecular identifiers for immune sequencing clone quantification. Each CDR3 protein gets one entry after TCRdb re-called the PCR reads with MiXCR. The sample records 85,000 to 130,000 distinct CDR3 sequences, around 33% being singletons. Sequenced material: naive CD8+ T cells from blood, with Jurkat cell RNA spiked in. Described subset: FACS-sorted CD8+CD4-CCR7+CD45RA+ naive T cells. Every receptor here comes from a human donor in good health. Some libraries in this study had Jurkat cell RNA spiked in.

About this clonotype itself: One end of the junction is discordant with germline, which a read error may explain. The rearrangement uses TRBV18 and TRBJ2-4; D gene ambiguous. The CDR3 loop spans 17 amino acids. From germline, CDR1 is KGHSH and CDR2 LQKENI. The CDR3 DNA reads as TGTGCCAGCTCACCACCGAAGCAACAGTTAGCCAAAAACATTCAGGACTTC. Amino acid sequence: CASSPPKQQLAKNIQDF.

A remark on this clonotype: This CDR3 is missing its conserved last phenylalanine or tryptophan, likely due to a read error. V and J are TRBV7-3 and TRBJ2-2; D is possibly TRBD2 (6 bases). V shed 4 bases and J shed 2 bases, with 20 bases lying between them. The CDR3 runs 18 residues. Germline-derived CDR1 and CDR2 are SGHTA and FQGTGA. CDR3 DNA sequence: TGTGCCAGCAGCTCTACCCCCTATAGCGGCATAAACACCGGGGAGCTGTTTTAT. Protein product: CASSSTPYSGINTGELFY.

Remarks on this clonotype: An end of the junction does not agree with germline; a read error may underlie this. The chain combines TRBV3-1 with TRBJ1-1; TRBD1 is a possible D gene (5 bases). Germline V CDR1 and CDR2: LGHDT, YNNKEL (reference sequence). The CDR3 spans 15 residues. The chain's CDR3 is CASSPFDGGLVEASF. CDR3 nucleotides: TGTGCCAGCAGCCCGTTTGACGGGGGTTTGGTAGAAGCTTCCTTT.

Remarks on this clonotype: One junction end disagrees with the germline gene, perhaps due to a read error. The chain links TRBV4-3 to TRBJ2-5; D gene unclear. CDR3 length equals 14 residues. CDR1 is LGHNA and CDR2 is YSLEER in the germline V gene. The CDR3 reads CASSQDIRPETRYF. The CDR3 bases are TGCGCCAGCAGCCAAGATATCCGGCCAGAGACCCGGTACTTC.

This clonotype was seen a handful of times. The chain combines TRBV7-9 with TRBJ1-5; possibly TRBD1 for D (5 bases). The CDR3 sequence is 14 residues long. V gave up 6 bases and J gave up 7 bases, with 16 bases separating them. The V gene's germline CDR1 is SEHNR and CDR2 FQNEAQ (reference sequence). CDR3 amino acids: CASRPLEWGQPQHF. The CDR3 DNA reads as TGTGCCAGCAGACCTTTAGAGTGGGGCCAGCCCCAGCATTTT. The whole variable domain, remainder taken from reference TRBV7-9 and TRBJ1-5, is DTGVSQNPRHKITKRGQNVTFRCDPISEHNRLYWYRQTLGQGPEFLTYFQNEAQLEKSRLLSDRFSAERPKGSFSTLEIQRTEQGDSAMYLCASRPLEWGQPQHFGDGTRLSIL.

This rearrangement joins TRBV19 to TRBJ2-4; TRBD1 aligns across 8 bases. V trimming: 2 bases; J trimming: 8 bases; junction bases outside the gene matches: 8. The V gene's germline CDR1 is LNHDA and CDR2 SQIVND (reference sequence). CDR3 length: 15 amino acids. The CDR3 loop is CASSIQSGGQDIQYF. The CDR3 coding sequence is TGTGCCAGTAGTATACAGTCAGGGGGCCAGGACATTCAGTACTTC.

The chain has TRBV15 and TRBJ2-4, with 9 bases matching TRBD1. CDR1 is LNHNV, CDR2 YYDKDF, per germline (reference sequence). V lost 3 bases to trimming and J lost 6 bases; unmatched junction nucleotides: 9. The length of the CDR3 is 16 residues. DNA for the CDR3: TGTGCCACCAGCAGGGGTGGCGGGACAGGGATAAACATTCAGTACTTC. Its protein product is CATSRGGGTGINIQYF.

This clonotype was counted between two and nine times. The chain has TRBV2 and TRBJ1-3; the D gene is possibly TRBD1 (5 bases). Germline V gene lookup returns CDR1 SNHLY and CDR2 FYNNEI. V shed 3 bases and J shed 5 bases, with 8 bases lying between them. CDR3 length: 13 amino acids. The CDR3 region has the DNA TGTGCCAGCAGTGAGGGACCCCGAAACACCATATATTTT. Its translation is CASSEGPRNTIYF.

The J gene is TRBJ1-1, the V gene TRBV4-2, with D perhaps matching TRBD1 (6 bases). Trimming shortened V by 4 bases and J by 0 bases, and 21 bases separated the two germline ends. Germline assignment: CDR1 LGHNA and CDR2 YNFKEQ. This CDR3 has 18 amino acids. CDR3 protein: CASSPHPTGQYMNTEAFF. CDR3 coding DNA: TGTGCCAGCAGCCCCCATCCGACAGGTCAGTACATGAACACTGAAGCTTTCTTT.

This chain joins TRBV24-1 and TRBJ2-5; 9 nucleotides match TRBD1. V gave up 5 bases and J gave up 5 bases; unmatched junction bases: 11. From germline, CDR1 is KGHDR and CDR2 SFDVKD. This CDR3 region has 16 residues. DNA of the CDR3: TGTGCCACCAGTGCCGCCCACAGGGGGCTCGTGGAGACCCAGTACTTC. It is translated as CATSAAHRGLVETQYF.